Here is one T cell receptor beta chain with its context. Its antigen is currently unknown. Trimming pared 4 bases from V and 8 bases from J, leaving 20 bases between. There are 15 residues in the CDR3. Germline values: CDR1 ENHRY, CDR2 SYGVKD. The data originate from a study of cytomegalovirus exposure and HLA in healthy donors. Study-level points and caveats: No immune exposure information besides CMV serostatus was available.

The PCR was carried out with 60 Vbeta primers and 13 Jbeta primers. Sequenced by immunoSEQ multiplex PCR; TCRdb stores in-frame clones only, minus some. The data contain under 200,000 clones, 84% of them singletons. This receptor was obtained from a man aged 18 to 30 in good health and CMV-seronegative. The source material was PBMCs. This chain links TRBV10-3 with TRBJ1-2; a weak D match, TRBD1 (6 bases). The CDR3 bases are TGTGCCATCAGTGCCGAGACAGGCAGAACTATGGGCTACACCTTC. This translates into CAISAETGRTMGYTF.